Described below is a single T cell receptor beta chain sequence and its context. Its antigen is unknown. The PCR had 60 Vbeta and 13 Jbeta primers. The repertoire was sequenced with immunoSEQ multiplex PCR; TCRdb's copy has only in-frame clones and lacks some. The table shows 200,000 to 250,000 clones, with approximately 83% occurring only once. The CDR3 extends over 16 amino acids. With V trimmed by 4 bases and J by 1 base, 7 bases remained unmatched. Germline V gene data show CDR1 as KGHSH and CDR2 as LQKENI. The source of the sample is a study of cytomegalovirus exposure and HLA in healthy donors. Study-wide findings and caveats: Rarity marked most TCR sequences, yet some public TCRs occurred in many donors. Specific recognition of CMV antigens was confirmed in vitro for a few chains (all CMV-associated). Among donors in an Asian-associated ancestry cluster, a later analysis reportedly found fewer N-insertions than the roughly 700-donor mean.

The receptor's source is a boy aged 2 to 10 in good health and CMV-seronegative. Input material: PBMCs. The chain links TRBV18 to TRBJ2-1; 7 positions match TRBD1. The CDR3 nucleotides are TGTGCCAGCTCACGGGTGGTGACAGGGTCCTACAATGAGCAGTTCTTC. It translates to CASSRVVTGSYNEQFF. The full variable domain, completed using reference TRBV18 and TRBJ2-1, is NAGVMQNPRHLVRRRGQEARLRCSPMKGHSHVYWYRQLPEEGLKFMVYLQKENIIDESGMPKERFSAEFPKEGPSILRIQQVVRGDSAAYFCASSRVVTGSYNEQFFGPGTRLTVL.